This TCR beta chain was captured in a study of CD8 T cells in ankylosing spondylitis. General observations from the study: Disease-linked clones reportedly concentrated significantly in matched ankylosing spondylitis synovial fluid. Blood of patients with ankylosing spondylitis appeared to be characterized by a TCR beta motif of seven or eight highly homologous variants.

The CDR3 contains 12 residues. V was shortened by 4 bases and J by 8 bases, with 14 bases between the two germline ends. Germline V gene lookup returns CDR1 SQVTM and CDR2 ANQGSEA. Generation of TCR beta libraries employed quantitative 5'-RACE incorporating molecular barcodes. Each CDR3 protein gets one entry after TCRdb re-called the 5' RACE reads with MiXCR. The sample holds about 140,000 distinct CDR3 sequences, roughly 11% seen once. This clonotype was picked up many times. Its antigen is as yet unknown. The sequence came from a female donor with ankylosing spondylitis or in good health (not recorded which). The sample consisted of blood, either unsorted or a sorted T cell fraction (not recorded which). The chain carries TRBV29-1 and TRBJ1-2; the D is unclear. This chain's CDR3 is CSVGQRSRGYTF. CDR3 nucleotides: TGCAGCGTTGGGCAGAGGTCGCGCGGCTACACCTTC. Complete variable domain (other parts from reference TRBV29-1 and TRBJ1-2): SAVISQKPSRDICQRGTSLTIQCQVDSQVTMMFWYRQQPGQSLTLIATANQGSEATYESGFVIDKFPISRPNLTFSTLTVSNMSPEDSSIYLCSVGQRSRGYTFGSGTRLTVV.